A selection of T cell receptor beta chains follows, all from one sample in a study of shared clonotypes between healthy human individuals. The data were produced by immunoSEQ multiplex PCR, yet TCRdb's version contains in-frame clones alone and is incomplete. In the table there are around 2,100,000 clones, roughly 95% of which are singletons. The sequenced material came from naive CD8+ T cells sorted from blood. The receptors originated from a man between 18 and 29 years old in good health. The CDR3 runs from the conserved cysteine through the conserved F or W. D genes are given only for firm matches.

CDR3aa | v_gene | d_gene | j_gene
CASRYLGGYSGELFF | TRBV27 | TRBD2 | TRBJ2-2
CASSIGHVGNQPQHF | TRBV19 | . | TRBJ1-5
CASSLDPAESSYNEQFF | TRBV27 | . | TRBJ2-1
CASDYLNTGELFF | TRBV6-1 | . | TRBJ2-2
CASSSSGQGAYEQYF | TRBV5-8 | TRBD1 | TRBJ2-7
CASSRDSKPYEQYF | TRBV27 | . | TRBJ2-7
CAWSADDGPYEQYF | TRBV30 | . | TRBJ2-7
CASSGGGYSYEQYF | TRBV5-1 | TRBD2 | TRBJ2-7
CAWKETDTTSSYNSPLHF | TRBV30 | . | TRBJ1-6
CASSYFGTYEQYF | TRBV6-5 | . | TRBJ2-7
CASSQKGEGLEETQYF | TRBV4-1 | . | TRBJ2-5
CASSPGLAGVSYEQYF | TRBV7-2 | TRBD2 | TRBJ2-7